This TCR beta chain stems from a study of T cell responses to AZD1222 COVID-19 vaccine (dated by TCRdb to the early 2020s). Notes on the research overall: A total of under 250 trial participants underwent TCR sequencing, of whom about 210 had received two doses of AZD1222 and some 25 had received two doses of the MenACWY control vaccine. Enrollment into the trials was organized by age into subgroups of 18-55, 56-69 and 70-plus years, and those subgroups contained roughly 160, 29 and 62 TCR-sequenced participants, respectively. The paper's findings and limits, for the study overall: After two AZD1222 doses, both the breadth and the depth of spike-specific TCRs were significantly higher than at day 0 and than in MenACWY recipients. Most participants were white British and females outnumbered males, and the authors suggested that clonal diversity may have been underestimated. Because no samples from the day 14 peak response were available, repertoires could be characterized only after the peak T cell response. The 56-69-year group was small, and its depth increase did not reach significance, likely because of low power. Epitopes outside the regions mutated in the B.1.351 and B.1.1.7 variants were reportedly recognized by nearly half of the unique spike-specific TCRs. Conclusions about previously exposed vaccinees are limited because only five to seven AZD1222 recipients were SARS-CoV-2 seropositive at baseline. CD4 TCRs associated with the vaccine covered the entire spike protein, and the dominant responses were in regions 160-218 and 743-854.

Only one count was recorded for this clone. Its antigen target is currently unknown. Per-base qualities were not stored, and no clone one base away is much larger. Clipping removes 10 bases from V and 4 bases from J, with 2 as the unmatched junction base count. The germline V gene gives CDR1 as MDHEN and CDR2 as SYDVKM. The CDR3 starts with the cysteine, ends with the phenylalanine, and has 11 residues. Only the CDR3 DNA is retained, 33 bases long and in frame from the first base. What this sample's time point label stands for: about 28 days (+/-7) after the second vaccine dose. Because spike-specific TCR depth and breadth did not differ between the two schedules, AZD1222 recipients who got a second dose at roughly 4 weeks were pooled with those who got a second dose at roughly 12 weeks. Vaccinee samples came from UK trials COV001 and COV002, including a single-blind randomized controlled phase 2/3 trial of AZD1222 (ChAdOx1 nCoV-19) in healthy adults. For TCRbeta chain sequencing, PBMC samples from trial participants were taken at day 0 and at day 28 after the second dose.

The CDR3 regions of human TCRbeta chains were analyzed by immunosequencing. The authors' pipeline ran thus. Repertoire TCRs were matched against a reference library of SARS-CoV-2-specific TCRs generated with the MIRA antigen-specificity platform. Breadth was defined as the fraction of unique TCRs that were SARS-CoV-2-associated, and depth was defined as the fraction of total T cells that were SARS-CoV-2-associated. Using the MIRA data, each spike-specific TCR was mapped to the spike region that the TCR reacts to and placed in a CD4 or CD8 class. Log10-transformed breadth and depth values were compared by one-way ANOVA with Sidak's multiple comparisons tests. The clones in this table, taken by TCRdb from immuneACCESS, are in-frame only. Not every clone is retained; where verified, under half of the shortfall comes from an unresolved V gene, and the cause of the rest is unknown. V and J calls and clone size come straight from that table; D and trimming were deduced from the DNA. This sample has tens of thousands of clones in its table, and 80% to 90% of those were observed once. The ten largest clones take up 2% to 3% of the sample.

This receptor was taken from an adult who received the AZD1222 COVID-19 vaccine. The source material was peripheral blood, sampled 28 days after the second AZD1222 dose. The chain joins TRBV28 to TRBJ1-2; TRBD1 agrees with 8 junctional bases. The CDR3 region has the sequence CATTGGYGYTF. The nucleotides are TGTGCCACCACAGGGGGCTATGGCTACACCTTC.